The 11 T cell receptor beta chains below all came from one sample that was sequenced in a study of cytomegalovirus exposure and HLA in healthy donors. Repertoires were generated with immunoSEQ multiplex PCR, while TCRdb's copy carries only in-frame clones and drops some. The table shows fewer than 300,000 clones, with around nine tenths occurring only once. The sample taken for sequencing was PBMCs. The receptor source for this set is a woman under 30 in good health and CMV-seronegative.

The V call is TRBV4-2, the J call TRBJ2-5; D ambiguous. The CDR3 covers 11 residues. V gave up 6 bases and J gave up 3 bases, with 5 bases separating them. Germline loops: CDR1 LGHNA, CDR2 YNFKEQ. The CDR3 region is CASRSEETQYF. The DNA of the CDR3 is TGTGCCAGCAGATCTGAAGAGACCCAGTACTTC.

The rearrangement joins TRBV28 to TRBJ2-2, with no clear D. The CDR3 is 16 amino acids. V lost 3 bases and J 0 bases, leaving 11 bases between the germline ends. Germline-derived CDR1 and CDR2 are MDHEN and SYDVKM. The CDR3: CASSLKGQANTGELFF. CDR3 in DNA: TGTGCCAGCAGTTTGAAAGGTCAGGCGAACACCGGGGAGCTGTTTTTT.

The chain employs TRBV30 and TRBJ1-3; D not certain. CDR3 length: 12 residues. The germline V gene has CDR1 GTSNPN and CDR2 SVGIG (reference sequence). Trimming pared 4 bases from V and 2 bases from J, leaving 6 bases between. CDR3 DNA sequence: TGTGCCTGGACGGGTACTGGAAACACCATATATTTT. This encodes CAWTGTGNTIYF.

V is TRBV6-1 and J is TRBJ2-7; the match to TRBD2 covers 8 bases. The CDR3 sequence is 13 residues long. Germline CDR1 reads MNHNS; CDR2 reads SASEGT. V lost 6 bases, J lost 6 bases, and 7 bases stayed unmatched. CDR3 sequence reads: CASRGLARTEQYF. The CDR3 coding sequence is TGTGCCAGCAGAGGACTAGCTCGGACCGAGCAGTACTTC.

J is TRBJ1-2 and V is TRBV28, with D hard to call. This CDR3 spans 12 amino acids. Germline V gene lookup returns CDR1 MDHEN and CDR2 SYDVKM. V lost 5 bases, J lost 6 bases, and 10 bases lay in between. CDR3 sequence: CASSARDHGYTF. The CDR3 DNA follows: TGTGCCAGCAGTGCCCGCGATCATGGCTACACCTTC.

This chain uses TRBV21-1 with TRBJ1-5; the table assigns TRBD1, which was not confirmed against the DNA. TRBV21-1 is shown as a pseudogene. This CDR3 has 16 residues. In nucleotides, the CDR3 is TGTGCCAGCAGCAAACTCAGGGGGGCCCCATGGCAGCCCCAGCATTTT. Translating it yields CASSKLRGAPWQPQHF.

The chain recombines TRBV7-8 with TRBJ2-7; 7 nucleotides align to TRBD1. The CDR3 extends over 13 amino acids. Unmatched junction bases numbered 3, after V lost 5 bases and J lost 2 bases. Germline lookup yields CDR1 SGHVS and CDR2 FQNEAQ. The CDR3 nucleotides are TGTGCCAGCAGCCCGGGACAGACCTACGAGCAGTACTTC. Protein sequence: CASSPGQTYEQYF.

The chain joins TRBV19 to TRBJ2-1; perhaps TRBD1 as D (6 bases). The CDR3 has 12 amino acids. V lost 5 bases and J lost 7, with 9 bases in between. Per germline, CDR1 LNHDA and CDR2 SQIVND (reference sequence). The CDR3 loop reads CASSYRENEQFF. The CDR3 region has the DNA TGTGCCAGTAGTTACAGGGAGAATGAGCAGTTCTTC.

V usage is TRBV14 and J usage is TRBJ1-4, with D hard to call. CDR1 SGHDN and CDR2 FVKESK come from the germline V gene. The CDR3 is 12 residues long. V lost 4 bases, J lost 8 bases, and 8 bases lay in between. The CDR3 region is CASSPGYEKLFF. The CDR3 nucleotides are TGTGCCAGCAGCCCGGGATACGAAAAACTGTTTTTT. Full variable domain (rest looked up from reference TRBV14 and TRBJ1-4): EAGVTQFPSHSVIEKGQTVTLRCDPISGHDNLYWYRRVMGKEIKFLLHFVKESKQDESGMPNNRFLAERTGGTYSTLKVQPAELEDSGVYFCASSPGYEKLFFGSGTQLSVL.

The genes are TRBV4-3 and TRBJ1-2; D call uncertain. The ends were cut back, 1 base at V and 1 base at J, with 7 bases in the middle. The germline V gene encodes CDR1 LGHNA and CDR2 YSLEER. There are 14 residues in the CDR3. The chain's CDR3 is CASSQGSINYGYTF. DNA for the CDR3: TGCGCCAGCAGCCAAGGCAGTATTAACTATGGCTACACCTTC.

The rearrangement links TRBV27 to TRBJ2-1, with 8 bases that match TRBD2. Per the germline V gene, CDR1 is MNHEY and CDR2 is SMNVEV (reference sequence). With 9 bases clipped from V and 6 bases from J, the junction kept 10 bases outside the gene matches. The CDR3 sequence is 14 residues long. CDR3 in DNA: TGTGCCAGGGGGGTGTCGGGAGGGCGCAATGAGCAGTTCTTC. It codes for CARGVSGGRNEQFF.